The clone carrying this TCR beta chain was picked up a small number of times. Using its own MiXCR run on the RT-PCR reads, TCRdb lists one record per CDR3 protein. The sample includes 900,000 to 1,000,000 distinct CDR3 sequences, more than 15% of them seen just once. This sample was taken from a study of patients and donors after allogeneic stem cell transplantation. This CDR3 spans 16 amino acids. J gave up 7 bases and V 7 bases, and 11 bases lay outside the gene matches. The chain combines TRBV12-3 or TRBV12-4 with TRBJ2-1; 12 bases map to TRBD1. The source is a human donor who was either an allogeneic HSCT recipient or a stem cell or donor lymphocyte infusion donor (not recorded which). It is not recorded whose cells these are; they may come from a transplant donor. Input material: blood, either unsorted or a sorted T cell fraction (not recorded which). This CDR3 reads CASNRSGTGGLNEQFF. CDR3 sequence (DNA): TGTGCCAGCAATCGATCCGGGACAGGGGGCTTGAATGAGCAGTTCTTC.